This T cell receptor (beta chain) was obtained from a study of blood T cell repertoires in COVID-19. In the study overall: Both acute and convalescent COVID-19 samples were obtained from the United States, Italy and Spain.

Original data processing: For nucleated cells, counts were estimated from reference gene primer amplification. Some clones are missing from TCRdb's copy, which holds only in-frame ones; the method was immunoSEQ multiplex PCR. V, J and clone size reflect that table, while D and trimming were determined from the DNA. The repertoire holds approximately 280,000 clones, with around 88% as singletons. CDR1 is SEHNR, CDR2 FQNEAQ, per germline (reference sequence). The CDR3 extends over 15 amino acids. J gave up 0 bases and V 4 bases, and 4 bases lay outside the gene matches. Cohorts were determined from participant-reported clinical history. Donors of Cohort 3 who recovered were those that had two negative PCRs, clearance, or symptom resolution.

The sequenced material came from PBMCs or T cells enriched from blood (not recorded which). This clonotype was obtained from a woman aged 40 to 50 who had recovered from COVID-19. The chain has TRBV7-9 and TRBJ2-3, with TRBD2 matching over 7 bases. This chain's CDR3 is CASSSSSGSTDTQYF. The DNA for the CDR3 is TGTGCCAGCAGCTCGTCTAGCGGAAGCACAGATACGCAGTATTTT. Variable domain in full (rest from reference TRBV7-9 and TRBJ2-3): DTGVSQNPRHKITKRGQNVTFRCDPISEHNRLYWYRQTLGQGPEFLTYFQNEAQLEKSRLLSDRFSAERPKGSFSTLEIQRTEQGDSAMYLCASSSSSGSTDTQYFGPGTRLTVL.